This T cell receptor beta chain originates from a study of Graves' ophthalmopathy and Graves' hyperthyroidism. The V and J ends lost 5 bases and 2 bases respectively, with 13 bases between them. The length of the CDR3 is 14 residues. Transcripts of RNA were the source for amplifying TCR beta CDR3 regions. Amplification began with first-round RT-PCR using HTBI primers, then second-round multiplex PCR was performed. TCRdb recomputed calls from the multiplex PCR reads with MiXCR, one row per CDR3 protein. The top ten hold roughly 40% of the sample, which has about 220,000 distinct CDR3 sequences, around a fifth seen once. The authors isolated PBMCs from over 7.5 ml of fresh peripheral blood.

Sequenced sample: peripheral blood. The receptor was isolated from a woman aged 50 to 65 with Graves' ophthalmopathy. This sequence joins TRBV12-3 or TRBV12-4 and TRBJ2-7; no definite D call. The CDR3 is CASSLGKSAYEQYF. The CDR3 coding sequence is TGTGCCAGCAGTCTAGGAAAGTCAGCCTACGAGCAGTACTTC.